This TCR beta chain was profiled in a study of T cells after yellow fever vaccination. TCRdb recomputed calls from the 5' RACE reads with MiXCR, one row per CDR3 protein. The repertoire consists of about 130,000 distinct CDR3 sequences, with approximately 9% occurring once and the leading ten covering almost 40%. This clonotype was seen more than once but under ten times. This CDR3 comprises 17 residues. V and J are TRBV21-1 and TRBJ1-4. TRBV21-1 is listed as a pseudogene. This TCR was recovered from a man in his late teens or twenties who received the YFV17D yellow fever vaccine. This sample comprised CD8+ T cells sorted from PBMCs, obtained on the day of the yellow fever booster vaccination. The CDR3 nucleotides are TGTGCCAGCAGCAAACGACACAGCATTGCAACTAATGAAAAACTGTTTTTT. The encoded protein is CASSKRHSIATNEKLFF.